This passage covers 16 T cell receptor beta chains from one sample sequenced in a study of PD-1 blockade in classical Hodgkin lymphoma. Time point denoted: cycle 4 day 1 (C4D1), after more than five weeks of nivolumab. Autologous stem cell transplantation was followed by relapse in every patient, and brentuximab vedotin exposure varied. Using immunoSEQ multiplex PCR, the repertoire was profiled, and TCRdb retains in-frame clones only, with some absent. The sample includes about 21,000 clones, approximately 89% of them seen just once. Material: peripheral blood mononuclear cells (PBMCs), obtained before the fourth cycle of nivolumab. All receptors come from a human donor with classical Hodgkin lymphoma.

The CDR3 sequence is CASSLNAGGLDQPQHF. The CDR3 region has the DNA TGTGCCAGCAGCTTAAATGCGGGGGGGTTAGATCAGCCCCAGCATTTT. The chain joins TRBV7-2 to TRBJ1-5; a weak D match, TRBD1 (5 bases). There are 16 residues in the CDR3. Germline loops: CDR1 SGHTA, CDR2 FQGNSA. V was pared by 2 bases and J by 5 bases, with 16 bases between.

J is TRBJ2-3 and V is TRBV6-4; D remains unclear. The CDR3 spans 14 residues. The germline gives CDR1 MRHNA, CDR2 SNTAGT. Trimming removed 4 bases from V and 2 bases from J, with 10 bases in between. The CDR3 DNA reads TGTGCCAGCAGTGCTTCGGGCAACACAGATACGCAGTATTTT. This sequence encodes CASSASGNTDTQYF.

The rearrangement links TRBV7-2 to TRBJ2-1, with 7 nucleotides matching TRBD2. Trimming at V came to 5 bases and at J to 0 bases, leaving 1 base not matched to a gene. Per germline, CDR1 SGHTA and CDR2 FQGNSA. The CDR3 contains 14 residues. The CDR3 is CASSPGGSYNEQFF. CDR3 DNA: TGTGCCAGCAGCCCGGGGGGCTCCTACAATGAGCAGTTCTTC.

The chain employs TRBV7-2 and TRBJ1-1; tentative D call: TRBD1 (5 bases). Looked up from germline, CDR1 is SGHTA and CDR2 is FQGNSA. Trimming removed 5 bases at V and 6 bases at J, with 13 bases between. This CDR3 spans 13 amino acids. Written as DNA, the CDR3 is TGTGCCAGCAGCCCAGGCGGGGGGGCTGAAGCTTTCTTT. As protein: CASSPGGGAEAFF.

CDR3 loop: CASSDYRTGVGIYF. The CDR3 DNA follows: TGTGCCAGCAGTGATTACCGGACAGGGGTCGGTATATATTTT. V usage is TRBV6-5 and J usage is TRBJ1-3; 9 nucleotides line up with TRBD1. Germline assignment: CDR1 MNHEY and CDR2 SVGAGI. Trimming took 5 bases from V and 13 from J; bases not matched to a gene: 12. CDR3 size: 14 residues.

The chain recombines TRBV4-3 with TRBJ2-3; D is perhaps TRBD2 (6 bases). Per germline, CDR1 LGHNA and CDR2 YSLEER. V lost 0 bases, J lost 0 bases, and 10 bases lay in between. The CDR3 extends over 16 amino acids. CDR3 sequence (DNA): TGCGCCAGCAGCCAAGAGTCCGGAGGGAGCACAGATACGCAGTATTTT. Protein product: CASSQESGGSTDTQYF.

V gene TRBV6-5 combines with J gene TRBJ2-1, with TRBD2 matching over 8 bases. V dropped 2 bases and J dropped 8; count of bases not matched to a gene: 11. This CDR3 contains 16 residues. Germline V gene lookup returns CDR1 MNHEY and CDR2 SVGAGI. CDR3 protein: CASSYEGTSYSYEQFF. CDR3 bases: TGTGCCAGCAGTTACGAGGGGACTAGTTATTCTTATGAGCAGTTCTTC.

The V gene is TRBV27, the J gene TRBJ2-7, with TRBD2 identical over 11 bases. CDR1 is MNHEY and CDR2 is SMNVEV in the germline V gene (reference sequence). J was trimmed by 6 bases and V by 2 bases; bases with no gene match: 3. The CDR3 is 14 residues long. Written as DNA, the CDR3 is TGTGCCAGCAGTTTAACTAGCGGGAGACTCGAGCAGTACTTC. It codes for CASSLTSGRLEQYF.

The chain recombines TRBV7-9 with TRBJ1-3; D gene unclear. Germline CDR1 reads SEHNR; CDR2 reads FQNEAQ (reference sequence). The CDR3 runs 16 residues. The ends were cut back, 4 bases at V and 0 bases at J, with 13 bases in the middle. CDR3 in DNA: TGTGCCAGCAGCTCGTCCTCTCCGCGCTCTGGAAACACCATATATTTT. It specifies CASSSSSPRSGNTIYF.

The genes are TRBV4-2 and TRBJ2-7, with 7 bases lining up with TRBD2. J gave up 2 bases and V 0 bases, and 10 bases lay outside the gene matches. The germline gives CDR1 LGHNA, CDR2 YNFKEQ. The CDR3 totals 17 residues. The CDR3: CASSQDSSRGTTYEQYF. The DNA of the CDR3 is TGTGCCAGCAGCCAAGACTCGTCGCGGGGGACCACCTACGAGCAGTACTTC.

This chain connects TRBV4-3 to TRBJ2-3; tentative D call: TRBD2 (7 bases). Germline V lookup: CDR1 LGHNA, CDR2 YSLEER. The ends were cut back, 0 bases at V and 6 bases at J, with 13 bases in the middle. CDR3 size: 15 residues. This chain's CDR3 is CASSQEGGGRDTQYF. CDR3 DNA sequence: TGCGCCAGCAGCCAAGAAGGGGGGGGCCGGGATACGCAGTATTTT.

CDR3 residues: CATDTQYF. DNA for the CDR3: TGTGCCACAGATACGCAGTATTTT. This chain uses TRBV19 with TRBJ2-3; D call uncertain. The CDR3 has 8 amino acids. Trimming took 10 bases from V and 4 from J, leaving 0 bases between them. Germline V lookup: CDR1 LNHDA, CDR2 SQIVND (reference sequence).

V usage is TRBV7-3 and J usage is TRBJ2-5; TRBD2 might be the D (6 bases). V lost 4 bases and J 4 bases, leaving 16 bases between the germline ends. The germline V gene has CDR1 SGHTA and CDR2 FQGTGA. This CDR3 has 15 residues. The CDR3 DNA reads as TGTGCCAGCAGCTCAACCGGGGCCGGGGGAGAGACCCAGTACTTC. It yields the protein CASSSTGAGGETQYF.

DNA of the CDR3: TGTGCCAGCGCACCGGGACATAATAGCAATCAGCCCCAGCATTTT. It specifies CASAPGHNSNQPQHF. The chain links TRBV19 to TRBJ1-5, with D possibly matching TRBD1 (6 bases). Germline V gene lookup returns CDR1 LNHDA and CDR2 SQIVND (reference sequence). Trimming took 9 bases from V and 0 from J, leaving 15 bases between them. The CDR3 length is 15 residues.

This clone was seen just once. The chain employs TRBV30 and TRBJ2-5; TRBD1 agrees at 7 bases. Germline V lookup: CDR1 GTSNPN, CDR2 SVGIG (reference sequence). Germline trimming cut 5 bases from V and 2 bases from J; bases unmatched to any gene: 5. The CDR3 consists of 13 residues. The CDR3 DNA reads TGTGCCTGGTCAGTGACAGGGCAAGAGACCCAGTACTTC. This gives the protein CAWSVTGQETQYF.

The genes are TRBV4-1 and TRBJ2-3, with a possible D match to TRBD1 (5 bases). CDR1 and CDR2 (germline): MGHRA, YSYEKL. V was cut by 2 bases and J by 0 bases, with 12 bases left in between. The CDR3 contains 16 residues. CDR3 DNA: TGCGCCAGCAGCCAAAACAGGTTATTAAGCACAGATACGCAGTATTTT. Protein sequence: CASSQNRLLSTDTQYF.